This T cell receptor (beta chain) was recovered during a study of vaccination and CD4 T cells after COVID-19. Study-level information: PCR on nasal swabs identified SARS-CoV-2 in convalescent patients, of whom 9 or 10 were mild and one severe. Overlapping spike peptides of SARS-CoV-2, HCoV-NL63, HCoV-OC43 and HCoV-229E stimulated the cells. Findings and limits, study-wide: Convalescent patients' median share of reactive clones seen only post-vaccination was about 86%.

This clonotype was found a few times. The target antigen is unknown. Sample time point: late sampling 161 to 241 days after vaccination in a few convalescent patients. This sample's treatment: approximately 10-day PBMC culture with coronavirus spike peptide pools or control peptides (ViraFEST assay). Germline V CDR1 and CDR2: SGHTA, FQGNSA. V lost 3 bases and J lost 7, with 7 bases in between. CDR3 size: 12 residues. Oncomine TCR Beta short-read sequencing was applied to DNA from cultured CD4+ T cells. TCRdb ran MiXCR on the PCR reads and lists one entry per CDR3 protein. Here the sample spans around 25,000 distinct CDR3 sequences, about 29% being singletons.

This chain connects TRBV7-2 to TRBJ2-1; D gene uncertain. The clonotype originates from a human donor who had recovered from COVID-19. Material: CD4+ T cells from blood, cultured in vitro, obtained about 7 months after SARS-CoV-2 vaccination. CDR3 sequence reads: CASSLDRNEQFF. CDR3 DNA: TGTGCCAGCAGCTTGGACCGGAATGAGCAGTTCTTC.